This T cell receptor beta chain derives from a study of T cell responses to AZD1222 COVID-19 vaccine. Study in general: The analysis combined second doses at about 4 or about 12 weeks.

Germline V gives CDR1 SGHTA, CDR2 FQGNSA. This CDR3 comprises 14 residues. Trimming cost V 10 bases and J 6 bases; bases outside gene matches: 11. Method: immunoSEQ multiplex PCR; TCRdb's copy keeps in-frame clones and lacks some. The repertoire includes about 110,000 clones, roughly nine tenths of them detected once, and 5% to 6% sits in the top ten. The chain recombines TRBV7-2 with TRBJ2-3; TRBD2 agrees at 9 bases. This sample comprised peripheral blood, obtained on day 0 of AZD1222 vaccination. The TCR originated in an adult in good health. CDR3 loop: CAIQLASGADTQYF. In DNA form, the CDR3 reads TGTGCCATCCAGCTGGCTAGCGGGGCGGATACGCAGTATTTT.